This T cell receptor beta chain was identified during a study of blood T cell repertoires in COVID-19. Study details: Material from acute and convalescent COVID-19 was sourced from the United States, Italy and Spain.

This clone was found once. Original handling: Reference gene primer amplification in the assay estimated nucleated cell counts. TCRdb's table, derived via immunoSEQ multiplex PCR, lists solely in-frame clones and lacks some. The D gene and trimming were derived from the DNA, and the V and J assignments and clone size from that table. The sample has about 160,000 clones; 70% to 85% are singletons. What was sequenced was peripheral blood. The receptor was derived from a man aged 80 or over with COVID-19, enrolled during active disease.

The CDR3 DNA follows: TGTGCCAGCAGCTTTGGACAGGGAGTCACCGGGGAGCTGTTTTTT. It encodes CASSFGQGVTGELFF. The rearrangement uses TRBV7-8 and TRBJ2-2; 8 bases match TRBD1. The germline V gene encodes CDR1 SGHVS and CDR2 FQNEAQ. J gave up 4 bases and V 3 bases, and 4 bases lay outside the gene matches. There are 15 residues in the CDR3.